This TCR beta chain was recorded in a study of CD8+ T cells in alopecia areata. Reverse transcription of extracted RNA yielded cDNA, which provided the sequencing template. Sequencing used immunoSEQ multiplex PCR; TCRdb keeps in-frame clones, though not all of them. The data contain more than 90,000 clones, around two fifths of them singletons. V was cut by 3 bases and J by 0 bases, with 12 bases left in between. Germline assignment: CDR1 SGDLS and CDR2 YYNGEE. CDR3 length equals 15 residues. This clone was recorded only once. Peripheral blood and lesional scalp punch biopsies came from alopecia areata patients.

Material for sequencing was CD4+ T cells sorted from blood. This receptor was obtained from a human donor with alopecia areata. The rearrangement uses TRBV9 and TRBJ1-2; D not resolved. The CDR3 sequence: CASSESAGSNYGYTF. As DNA, the CDR3 is TGTGCCAGCAGCGAAAGCGCCGGTTCTAACTATGGCTACACCTTC.